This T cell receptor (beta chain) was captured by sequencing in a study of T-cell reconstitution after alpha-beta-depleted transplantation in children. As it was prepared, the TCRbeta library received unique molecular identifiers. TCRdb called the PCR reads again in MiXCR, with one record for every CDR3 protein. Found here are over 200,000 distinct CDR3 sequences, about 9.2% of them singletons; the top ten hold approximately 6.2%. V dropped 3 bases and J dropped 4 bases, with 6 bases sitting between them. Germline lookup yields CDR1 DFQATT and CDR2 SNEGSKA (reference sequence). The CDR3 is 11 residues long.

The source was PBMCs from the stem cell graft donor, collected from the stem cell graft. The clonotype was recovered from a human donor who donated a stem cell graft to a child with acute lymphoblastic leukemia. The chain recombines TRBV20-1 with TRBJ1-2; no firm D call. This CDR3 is CSASQRYGYTF. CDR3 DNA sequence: TGCAGTGCTAGTCAGCGCTATGGCTACACCTTC.